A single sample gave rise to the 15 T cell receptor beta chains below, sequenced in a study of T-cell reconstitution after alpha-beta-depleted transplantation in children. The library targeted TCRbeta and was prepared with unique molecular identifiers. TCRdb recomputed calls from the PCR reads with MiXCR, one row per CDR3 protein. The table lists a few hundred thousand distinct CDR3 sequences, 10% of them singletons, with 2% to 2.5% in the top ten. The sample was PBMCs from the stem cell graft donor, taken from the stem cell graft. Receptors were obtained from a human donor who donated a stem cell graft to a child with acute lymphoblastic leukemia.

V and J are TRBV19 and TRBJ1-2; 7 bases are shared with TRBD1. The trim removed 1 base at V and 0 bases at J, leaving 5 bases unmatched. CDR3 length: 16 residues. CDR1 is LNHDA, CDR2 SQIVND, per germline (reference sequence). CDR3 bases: TGTGCCAGTAGTATAGTTGGGGACAGATCTAACTATGGCTACACCTTC. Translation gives CASSIVGDRSNYGYTF.

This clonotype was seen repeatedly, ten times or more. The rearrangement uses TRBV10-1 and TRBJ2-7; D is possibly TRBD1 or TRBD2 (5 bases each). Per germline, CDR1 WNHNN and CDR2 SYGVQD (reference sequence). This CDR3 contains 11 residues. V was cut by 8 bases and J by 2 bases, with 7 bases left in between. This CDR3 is CASGGAYEQYF. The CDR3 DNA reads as TGCGCCAGCGGGGGAGCCTACGAGCAGTACTTC.

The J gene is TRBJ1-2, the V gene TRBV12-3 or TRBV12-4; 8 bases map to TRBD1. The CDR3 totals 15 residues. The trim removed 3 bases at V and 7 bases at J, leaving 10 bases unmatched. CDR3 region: CASSFRTGPRGGYTF. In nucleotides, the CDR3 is TGTGCCAGCAGTTTTAGGACAGGGCCCAGGGGTGGCTACACCTTC.

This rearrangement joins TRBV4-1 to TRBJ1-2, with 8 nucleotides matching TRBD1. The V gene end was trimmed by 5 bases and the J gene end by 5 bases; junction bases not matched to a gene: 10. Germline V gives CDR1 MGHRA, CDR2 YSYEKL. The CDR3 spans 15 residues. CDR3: CASSYQAQGGYGYTF. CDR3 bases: TGCGCCAGCAGCTATCAGGCACAGGGGGGTTATGGCTACACCTTC.

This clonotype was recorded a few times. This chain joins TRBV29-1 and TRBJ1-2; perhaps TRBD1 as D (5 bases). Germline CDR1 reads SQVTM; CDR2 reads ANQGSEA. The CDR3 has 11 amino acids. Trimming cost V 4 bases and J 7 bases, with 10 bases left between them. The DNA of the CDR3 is TGCAGCGTTGTGGGGGATATTGGCTACACCTTC. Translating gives CSVVGDIGYTF. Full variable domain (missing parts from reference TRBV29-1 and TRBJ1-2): SAVISQKPSRDICQRGTSLTIQCQVDSQVTMMFWYRQQPGQSLTLIATANQGSEATYESGFVIDKFPISRPNLTFSTLTVSNMSPEDSSIYLCSVVGDIGYTFGSGTRLTVV.

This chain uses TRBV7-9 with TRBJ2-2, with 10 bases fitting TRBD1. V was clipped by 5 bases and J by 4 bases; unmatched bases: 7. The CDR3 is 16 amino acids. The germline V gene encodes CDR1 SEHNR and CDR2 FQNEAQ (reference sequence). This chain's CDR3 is CASSPGTGAGTGELFF. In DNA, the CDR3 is TGTGCCAGCAGCCCCGGGACAGGGGCGGGCACCGGGGAGCTGTTTTTT.

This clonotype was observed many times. The DNA for the CDR3 is TGTGCCAGCTGCCCGGGACTAGCGGACAATGAGCAGTTCTTC. Protein product: CASCPGLADNEQFF. The rearrangement links TRBV4-2 to TRBJ2-1, with 11 bases aligning to TRBD2. Germline CDR1 reads LGHNA; CDR2 reads YNFKEQ. There are 14 residues in the CDR3. V was clipped by 8 bases and J by 5 bases; unmatched bases: 5.

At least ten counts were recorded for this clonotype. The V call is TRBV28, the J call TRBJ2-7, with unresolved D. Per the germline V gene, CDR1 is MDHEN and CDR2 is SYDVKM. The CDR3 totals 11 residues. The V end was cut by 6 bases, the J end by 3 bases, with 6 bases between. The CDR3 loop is CASSPHYEQYF. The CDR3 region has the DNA TGTGCCAGCAGCCCGCACTACGAGCAGTACTTC.

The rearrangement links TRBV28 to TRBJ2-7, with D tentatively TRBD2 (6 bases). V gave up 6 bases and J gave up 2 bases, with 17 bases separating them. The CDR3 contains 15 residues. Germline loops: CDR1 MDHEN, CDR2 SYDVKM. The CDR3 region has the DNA TGTGCCAGCAGCGTAGCGGCCCTATCTACCTACGAGCAGTACTTC. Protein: CASSVAALSTYEQYF. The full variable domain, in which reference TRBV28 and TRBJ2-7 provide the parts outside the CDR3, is DVKVTQSSRYLVKRTGEKVFLECVQDMDHENMFWYRQDPGLGLRLIYFSYDVKMKEKGDIPEGYSVSREKKERFSLILESASTNQTSMYLCASSVAALSTYEQYFGPGTRLTVT.

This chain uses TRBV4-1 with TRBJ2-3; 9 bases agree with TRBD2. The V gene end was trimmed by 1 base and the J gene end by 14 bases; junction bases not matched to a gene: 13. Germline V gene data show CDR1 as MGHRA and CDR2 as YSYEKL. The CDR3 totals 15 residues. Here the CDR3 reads CASSQVFASGVARYF. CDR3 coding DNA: TGCGCCAGCAGCCAAGTCTTTGCTAGCGGGGTAGCCCGGTATTTT.

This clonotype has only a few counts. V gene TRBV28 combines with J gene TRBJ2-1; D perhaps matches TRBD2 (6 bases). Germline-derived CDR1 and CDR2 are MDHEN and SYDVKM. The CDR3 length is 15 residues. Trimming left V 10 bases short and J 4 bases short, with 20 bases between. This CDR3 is CATSKGGTTYNEQFF. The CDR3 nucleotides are TGTGCCACCTCGAAGGGCGGGACCACATACAATGAGCAGTTCTTC.

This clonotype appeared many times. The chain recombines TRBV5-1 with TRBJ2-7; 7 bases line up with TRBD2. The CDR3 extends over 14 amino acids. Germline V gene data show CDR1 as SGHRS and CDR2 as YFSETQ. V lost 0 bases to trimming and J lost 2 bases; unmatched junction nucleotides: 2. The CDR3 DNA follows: TGCGCCAGCAGCTTGGCTAGCGGACCCTACGAGCAGTACTTC. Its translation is CASSLASGPYEQYF.

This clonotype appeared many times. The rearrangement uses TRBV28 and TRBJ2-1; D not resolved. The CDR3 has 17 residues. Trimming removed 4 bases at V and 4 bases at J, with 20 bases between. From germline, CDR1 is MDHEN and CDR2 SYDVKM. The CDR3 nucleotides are TGTGCCAGCAGTTCACCATTAAGGTGGGATTCGTACAATGAGCAGTTCTTC. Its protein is CASSSPLRWDSYNEQFF.

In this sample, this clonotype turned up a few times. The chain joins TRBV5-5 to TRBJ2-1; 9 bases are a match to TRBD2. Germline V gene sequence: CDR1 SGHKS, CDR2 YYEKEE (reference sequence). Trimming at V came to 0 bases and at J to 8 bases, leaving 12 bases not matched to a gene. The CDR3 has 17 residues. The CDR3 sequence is CASSLGVSGSRHDEQFF. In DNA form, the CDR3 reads TGTGCCAGCAGCTTGGGAGTTAGCGGGAGTCGACACGATGAGCAGTTCTTC. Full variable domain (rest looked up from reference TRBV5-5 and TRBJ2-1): DAGVTQSPTHLIKTRGQQVTLRCSPISGHKSVSWYQQVLGQGPQFIFQYYEKEERGRGNFPDRFSARQFPNYSSELNVNALLLGDSALYLCASSLGVSGSRHDEQFFGPGTRLTVL.

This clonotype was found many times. For the CDR3, the DNA is TGCGCCAGCAGCTTGGATATAGCGGGAGTCGGCTACGAGCAGTACTTC. It encodes CASSLDIAGVGYEQYF. The V call is TRBV5-1, the J call TRBJ2-7, with TRBD2 matching 9 bases. The CDR3 totals 16 residues. Looked up from germline, CDR1 is SGHRS and CDR2 is YFSETQ. With 0 bases clipped from V and 3 bases from J, the junction kept 7 bases outside the gene matches.